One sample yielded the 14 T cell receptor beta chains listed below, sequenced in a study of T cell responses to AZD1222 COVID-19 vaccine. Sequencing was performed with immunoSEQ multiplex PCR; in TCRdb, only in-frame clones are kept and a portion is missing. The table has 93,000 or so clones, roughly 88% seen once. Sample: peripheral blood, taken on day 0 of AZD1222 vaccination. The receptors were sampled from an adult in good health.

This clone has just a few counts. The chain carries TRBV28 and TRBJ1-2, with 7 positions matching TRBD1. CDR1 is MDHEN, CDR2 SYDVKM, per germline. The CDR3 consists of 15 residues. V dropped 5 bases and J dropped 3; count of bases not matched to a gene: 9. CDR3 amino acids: CASSKPTGYDYGYTF. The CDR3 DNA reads TGTGCCAGCAGTAAACCGACAGGGTACGACTATGGCTACACCTTC.

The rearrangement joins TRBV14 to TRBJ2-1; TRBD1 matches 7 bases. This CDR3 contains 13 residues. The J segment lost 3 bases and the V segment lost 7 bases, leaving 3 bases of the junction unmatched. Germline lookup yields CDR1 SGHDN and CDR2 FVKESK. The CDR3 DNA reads TGTGCCAGCATGGGACAGTACTACAATGAGCAGTTCTTC. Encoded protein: CASMGQYYNEQFF.

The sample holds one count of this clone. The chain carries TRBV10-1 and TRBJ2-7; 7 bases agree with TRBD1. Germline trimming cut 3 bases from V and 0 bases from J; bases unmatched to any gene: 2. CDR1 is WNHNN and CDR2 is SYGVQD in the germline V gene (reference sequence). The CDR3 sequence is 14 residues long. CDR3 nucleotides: TGCGCCAGCAGTGACGGGGACAGCTCCTACGAGCAGTACTTC. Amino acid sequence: CASSDGDSSYEQYF.

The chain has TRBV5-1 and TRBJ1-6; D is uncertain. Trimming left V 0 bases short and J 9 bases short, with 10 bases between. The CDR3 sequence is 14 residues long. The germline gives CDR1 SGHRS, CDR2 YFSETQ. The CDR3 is CASSLAWLGSPLHF. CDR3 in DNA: TGCGCCAGCAGCTTGGCCTGGTTGGGTTCACCCCTCCACTTT. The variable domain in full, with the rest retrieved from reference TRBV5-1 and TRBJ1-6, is KAGVTQTPRYLIKTRGQQVTLSCSPISGHRSVSWYQQTPGQGLQFLFEYFSETQRNKGNFPGRFSGRQFSNSRSEMNVSTLELGDSALYLCASSLAWLGSPLHFGNGTRLTVT.

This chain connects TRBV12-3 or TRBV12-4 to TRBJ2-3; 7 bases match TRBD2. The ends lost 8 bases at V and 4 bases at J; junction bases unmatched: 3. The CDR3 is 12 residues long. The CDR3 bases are TGTGCCAGCGGGGGGGAAGCAGATACGCAGTATTTT. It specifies CASGGEADTQYF.

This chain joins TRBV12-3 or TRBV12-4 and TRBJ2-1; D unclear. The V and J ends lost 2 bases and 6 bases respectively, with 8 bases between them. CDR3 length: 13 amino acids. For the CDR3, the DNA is TGTGCCAGCAGTTTATTGGGCCCCAATGAGCAGTTCTTC. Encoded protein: CASSLLGPNEQFF.

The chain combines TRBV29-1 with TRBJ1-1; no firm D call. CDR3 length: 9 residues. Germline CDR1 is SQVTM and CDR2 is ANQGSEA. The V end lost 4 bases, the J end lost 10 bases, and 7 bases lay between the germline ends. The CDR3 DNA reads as TGCAGCGTTGGGGAAGGAGCTTTCTTT. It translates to CSVGEGAFF.

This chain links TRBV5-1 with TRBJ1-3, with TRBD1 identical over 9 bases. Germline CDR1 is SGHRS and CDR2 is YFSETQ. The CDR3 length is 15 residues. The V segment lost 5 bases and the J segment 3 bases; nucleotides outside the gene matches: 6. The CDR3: CASSTTGGFGNTIYF. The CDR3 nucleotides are TGCGCCAGCAGTACCACAGGGGGCTTTGGAAACACCATATATTTT.

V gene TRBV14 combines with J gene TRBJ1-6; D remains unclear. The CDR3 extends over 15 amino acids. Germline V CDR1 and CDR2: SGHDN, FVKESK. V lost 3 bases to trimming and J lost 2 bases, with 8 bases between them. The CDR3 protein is CASSQAGAYNSPLHF. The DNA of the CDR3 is TGTGCCAGCAGCCAGGCAGGAGCCTATAATTCACCCCTCCACTTT.

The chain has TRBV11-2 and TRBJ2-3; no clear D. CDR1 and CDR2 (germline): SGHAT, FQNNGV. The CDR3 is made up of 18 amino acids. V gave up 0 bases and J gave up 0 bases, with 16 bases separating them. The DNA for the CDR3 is TGTGCCAGCAGCTTAGATCTCGGCGGCCGAACTAGCACAGATACGCAGTATTTT. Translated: CASSLDLGGRTSTDTQYF.

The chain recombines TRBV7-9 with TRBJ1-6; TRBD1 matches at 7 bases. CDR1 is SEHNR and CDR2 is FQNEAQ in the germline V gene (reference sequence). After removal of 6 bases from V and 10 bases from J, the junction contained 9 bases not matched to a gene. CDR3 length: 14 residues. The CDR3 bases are TGTGCCAGCAGACCGACAGGGTCCGCATCACCCCTCCACTTT. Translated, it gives CASRPTGSASPLHF.

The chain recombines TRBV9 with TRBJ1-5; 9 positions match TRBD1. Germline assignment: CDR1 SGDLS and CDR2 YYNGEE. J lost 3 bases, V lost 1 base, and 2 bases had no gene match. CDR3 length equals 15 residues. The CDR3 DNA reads TGTGCCAGCAGCGTAACAGGGGGCCTCAATCAGCCCCAGCATTTT. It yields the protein CASSVTGGLNQPQHF.

This CDR3 is CATSSTGSYEQYF. CDR3 bases: TGTGCCACCAGCTCTACAGGATCCTACGAGCAGTACTTC. This chain joins TRBV15 and TRBJ2-7; maybe TRBD1 (5 bases). Germline CDR1 LNHNV, CDR2 YYDKDF (reference sequence). Trimming cost V 5 bases and J 1 base, with 9 bases left between them. The CDR3 runs to 13 residues.

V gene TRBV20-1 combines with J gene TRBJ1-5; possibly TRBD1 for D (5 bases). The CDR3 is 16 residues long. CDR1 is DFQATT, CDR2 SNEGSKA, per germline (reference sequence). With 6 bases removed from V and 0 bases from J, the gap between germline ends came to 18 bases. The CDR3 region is CSASTGGSYSNQPQHF. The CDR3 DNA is TGCAGTGCCAGTACAGGAGGTTCATATAGCAATCAGCCCCAGCATTTT.